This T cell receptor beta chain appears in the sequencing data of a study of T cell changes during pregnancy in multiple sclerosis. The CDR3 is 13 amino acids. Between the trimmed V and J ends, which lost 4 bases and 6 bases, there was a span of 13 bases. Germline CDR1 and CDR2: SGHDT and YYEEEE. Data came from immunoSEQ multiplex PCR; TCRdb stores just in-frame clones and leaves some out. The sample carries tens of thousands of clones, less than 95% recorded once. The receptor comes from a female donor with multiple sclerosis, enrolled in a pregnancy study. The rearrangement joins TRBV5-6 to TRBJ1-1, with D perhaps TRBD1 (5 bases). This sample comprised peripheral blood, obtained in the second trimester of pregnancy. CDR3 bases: TGTGCCAGCAGCGGGGGACGGGGGGCTGAAGCTTTCTTT. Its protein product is CASSGGRGAEAFF.